The clone carrying this T cell receptor beta chain was detected ten times or more. A read error may account for a junction end that differs from germline. The sample originates from a study of T cells in Graves' hyperthyroidism and ophthalmopathy. Overall study: Peripheral blood was taken when the disease was first diagnosed, before any treatment began.

The CDR3 consists of 14 residues. The germline V gene encodes CDR1 SSHAT and CDR2 FNYEAQ (reference sequence). Amplification yielded TCR beta CDR3 regions, with RNA transcripts as the source. RT-PCR in the first round (using the HTBI primer set) targeted the TCR CDR3. TCRdb redid the calling of the multiplex PCR reads with MiXCR, one entry per CDR3 protein. The sample has around 450,000 distinct CDR3 sequences, approximately 14% seen once. The source material was blood. V gene TRBV7-7 combines with J gene TRBJ2-5; D possibly corresponds to TRBD2 (5 bases). This TCR came from a woman in her late teens or twenties with Graves' hyperthyroidism. In nucleotides, the CDR3 is TGTGCTAGCAGCCCCGGGGAAGGGCAGACGGCCCAGTACTTC. Protein sequence: CASSPGEGQTAQYF.